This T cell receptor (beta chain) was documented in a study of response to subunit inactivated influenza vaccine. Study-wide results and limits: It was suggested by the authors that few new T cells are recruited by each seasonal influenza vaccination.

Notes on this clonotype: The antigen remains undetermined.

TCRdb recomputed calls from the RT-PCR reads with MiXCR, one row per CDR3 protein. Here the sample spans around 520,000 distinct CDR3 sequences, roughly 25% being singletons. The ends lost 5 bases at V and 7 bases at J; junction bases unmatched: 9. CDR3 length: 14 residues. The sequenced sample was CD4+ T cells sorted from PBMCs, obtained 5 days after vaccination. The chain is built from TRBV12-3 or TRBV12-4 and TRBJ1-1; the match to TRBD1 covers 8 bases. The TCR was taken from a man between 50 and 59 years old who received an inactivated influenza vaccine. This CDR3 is CASSTRTGTSEAFF. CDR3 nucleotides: TGTGCCAGCAGTACGCGGACAGGGACCAGTGAAGCTTTCTTT.